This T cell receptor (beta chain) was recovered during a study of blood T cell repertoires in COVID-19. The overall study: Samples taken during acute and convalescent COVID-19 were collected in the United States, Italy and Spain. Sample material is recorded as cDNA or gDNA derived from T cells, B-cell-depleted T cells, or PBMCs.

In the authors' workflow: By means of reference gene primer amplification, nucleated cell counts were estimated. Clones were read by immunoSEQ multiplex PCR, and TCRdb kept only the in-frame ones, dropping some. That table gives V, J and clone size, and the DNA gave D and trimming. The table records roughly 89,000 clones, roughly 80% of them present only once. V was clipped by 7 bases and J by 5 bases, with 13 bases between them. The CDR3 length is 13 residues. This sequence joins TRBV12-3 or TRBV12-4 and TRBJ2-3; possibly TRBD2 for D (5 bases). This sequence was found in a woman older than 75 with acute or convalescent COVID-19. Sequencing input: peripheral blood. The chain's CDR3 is CASNSLGRDTQYF. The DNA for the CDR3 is TGTGCCAGCAACTCTTTGGGGAGAGATACGCAGTATTTT.